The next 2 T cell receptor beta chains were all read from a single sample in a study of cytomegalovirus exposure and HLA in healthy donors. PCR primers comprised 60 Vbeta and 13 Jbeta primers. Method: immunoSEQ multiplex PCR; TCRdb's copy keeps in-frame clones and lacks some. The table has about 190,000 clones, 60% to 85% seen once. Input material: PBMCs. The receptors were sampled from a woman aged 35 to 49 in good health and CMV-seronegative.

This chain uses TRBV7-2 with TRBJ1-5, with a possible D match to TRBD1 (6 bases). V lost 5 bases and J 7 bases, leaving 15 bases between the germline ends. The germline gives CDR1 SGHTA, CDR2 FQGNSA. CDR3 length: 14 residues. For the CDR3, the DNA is TGTGCCAGCAGCACTACAGGGTTCAACCAGCCCCAGCATTTT. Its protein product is CASSTTGFNQPQHF.

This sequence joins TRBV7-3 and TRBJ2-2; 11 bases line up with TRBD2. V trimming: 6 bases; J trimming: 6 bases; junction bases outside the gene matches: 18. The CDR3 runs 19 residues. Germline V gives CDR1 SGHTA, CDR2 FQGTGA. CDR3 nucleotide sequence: TGTGCCAGCAGTCCTCAAGGACTAGCGGGCACGCCATCCCCCGGGGAGCTGTTTTTT. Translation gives CASSPQGLAGTPSPGELFF.